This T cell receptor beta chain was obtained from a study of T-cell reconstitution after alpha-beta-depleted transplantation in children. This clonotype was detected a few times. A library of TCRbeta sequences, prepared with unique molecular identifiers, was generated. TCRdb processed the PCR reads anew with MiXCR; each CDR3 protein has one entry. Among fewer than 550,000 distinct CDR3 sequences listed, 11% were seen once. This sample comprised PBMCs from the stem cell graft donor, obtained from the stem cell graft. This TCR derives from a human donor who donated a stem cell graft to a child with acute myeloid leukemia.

Here the CDR3 reads CASSASNEQFF. The CDR3 DNA is TGTGCCAGCAGCGCCAGCAATGAGCAGTTCTTC. The chain has TRBV7-6 and TRBJ2-1; unclear D gene. V shed 5 bases and J shed 6 bases, with 5 bases lying between them. CDR3 size: 11 residues. Germline V lookup: CDR1 SGHVS, CDR2 FNYEAQ.